This is a list of T cell receptor beta chains from one sample in a study of vaccination effects on CD4 cells after COVID-19. Using immunoSEQ multiplex PCR, the repertoire was profiled, and TCRdb retains in-frame clones only, with some absent. The sample yields approximately 45,000 clones, around 70% seen once. These receptors' antigens are unknown. Sequences were derived from CD4+ T cells from PBMCs cultured without peptide, sampled before COVID-19 vaccination. Source of these receptors: a human donor who had a prior SARS-CoV-2 infection. The CDR3 runs from the conserved cysteine through the conserved F or W. Fields, in order: CDR3 DNA, CDR3 protein, clone size, J gene, D gene, V gene. D genes are given only for firm matches. Not every row has a clone size; where given, it reads once, few, many or a size class.

cdr3_nt: TGTGCCAGCAGTTATGCCGGGACTAGAGGTTTAGAGCAGTACTTC; cdr3_aa: CASSYAGTRGLEQYF; clone_size: .; j_call: TRBJ2-7; d_call: TRBD2; v_call: TRBV6-6
cdr3_nt: TGCGCCAGCAGCCAAGACTCCCAGAGCTACGAGCAGTACTTC; cdr3_aa: CASSQDSQSYEQYF; clone_size: .; j_call: TRBJ2-7; d_call: .; v_call: TRBV4-3
cdr3_nt: TGTGCCAGCAGCAAAAACAGGGGCGGAAGCACTGAAGCTTTCTTT; cdr3_aa: CASSKNRGGSTEAFF; clone_size: .; j_call: TRBJ1-1; d_call: TRBD1; v_call: TRBV5-4
cdr3_nt: TGTGCCAGCAGTGAGACACAGATAAACACTGAAGCTTTCTTT; cdr3_aa: CASSETQINTEAFF; clone_size: .; j_call: TRBJ1-1; d_call: .; v_call: TRBV2
cdr3_nt: TGTGCCAGCAGCTTAAGACTTAGCAGGGGGTACCAAGAGACCCAGTACTTC; cdr3_aa: CASSLRLSRGYQETQYF; clone_size: .; j_call: TRBJ2-5; d_call: TRBD1; v_call: TRBV7-9
cdr3_nt: TGTGCCAGCAGTGGAGGGCCGGGCTCCTACAATGAGCAGTTCTTC; cdr3_aa: CASSGGPGSYNEQFF; clone_size: few; j_call: TRBJ2-1; d_call: .; v_call: TRBV11-3
cdr3_nt: TGTGCCTGGAGTCCGCCCTCCACAGGGGACGAGCAGTACTTC; cdr3_aa: CAWSPPSTGDEQYF; clone_size: .; j_call: TRBJ2-7; d_call: TRBD1; v_call: TRBV30
cdr3_nt: TGTGCCAGCAGCTTAAGCCTCAGGGGGAGCTCCTACGAGCAGTACTTC; cdr3_aa: CASSLSLRGSSYEQYF; clone_size: once; j_call: TRBJ2-7; d_call: TRBD1; v_call: TRBV11-3
cdr3_nt: TGTGCCTGGAGCTCCACTAGCGGGGTTACGCAGTATTTT; cdr3_aa: CAWSSTSGVTQYF; clone_size: .; j_call: TRBJ2-3; d_call: TRBD2; v_call: TRBV30
cdr3_nt: TGTGCCAGCAGCCCCGGACAGGGGACAGATACGCAGTATTTT; cdr3_aa: CASSPGQGTDTQYF; clone_size: .; j_call: TRBJ2-3; d_call: TRBD1; v_call: TRBV6-5
cdr3_nt: TGCGCCAGCAGCGGGCAGGCTAACGAGCAGTACTTC; cdr3_aa: CASSGQANEQYF; clone_size: .; j_call: TRBJ2-7; d_call: .; v_call: TRBV5-1
cdr3_nt: TGTGCCAGCAGCCAAGTAGAGCTAGCGGTCGGGGAGCTGTTTTTT; cdr3_aa: CASSQVELAVGELFF; clone_size: .; j_call: TRBJ2-2; d_call: TRBD2; v_call: TRBV4-2
cdr3_nt: TGTGCTAGTGGGCTCCGGGGGCGTGAGACCCAGTACTTC; cdr3_aa: CASGLRGRETQYF; clone_size: .; j_call: TRBJ2-5; d_call: .; v_call: TRBV12-5
cdr3_nt: TGTGCCAGTAGTACAAACCCTACAGTGGCGCCCCAGCATTTT; cdr3_aa: CASSTNPTVAPQHF; clone_size: .; j_call: TRBJ1-5; d_call: .; v_call: TRBV19
cdr3_nt: TGTGCCAGCAGCTTGATGCCCCAGTCCTACGAGCAGTACTTC; cdr3_aa: CASSLMPQSYEQYF; clone_size: .; j_call: TRBJ2-7; d_call: .; v_call: TRBV5-6
cdr3_nt: TGTGCCAGCAGCCCTCCGGGAGTTAGGAGAAATTCACCCCTCCACTTT; cdr3_aa: CASSPPGVRRNSPLHF; clone_size: .; j_call: TRBJ1-6; d_call: .; v_call: TRBV3-1/TRBV3-2
cdr3_nt: TGTGCCAGCAGCTTGGGGGCAGACAACTATGGCTACACCTTC; cdr3_aa: CASSLGADNYGYTF; clone_size: .; j_call: TRBJ1-2; d_call: .; v_call: TRBV5-4
cdr3_nt: TGTGCCAGCAGCTTAAGGGACTACAGCTACAATGAGCAGTTCTTC; cdr3_aa: CASSLRDYSYNEQFF; clone_size: few; j_call: TRBJ2-1; d_call: TRBD2; v_call: TRBV7-6
cdr3_nt: TGTGCCAGCAGCTTAGTCCGGGGACTAGCGGGCGCCTACAATGAGCAGTTCTTC; cdr3_aa: CASSLVRGLAGAYNEQFF; clone_size: few; j_call: TRBJ2-1; d_call: TRBD2; v_call: TRBV11-2
cdr3_nt: TGCGCCAGCAGCCTGGTAGGGGACAGGGATATATCCGGGGAGCTGTTTTTT; cdr3_aa: CASSLVGDRDISGELFF; clone_size: .; j_call: TRBJ2-2; d_call: TRBD1; v_call: TRBV5-1
cdr3_nt: TGTGCCAGCAGCTCACTGGACAGTCGTTGGTTTGAAAACACCATATATTTT; cdr3_aa: CASSSLDSRWFENTIYF; clone_size: .; j_call: TRBJ1-3; d_call: .; v_call: TRBV5-6
cdr3_nt: TGCGCCAGCAGCTCCGACCCCCTTTACGAGCAGTACTTC; cdr3_aa: CASSSDPLYEQYF; clone_size: .; j_call: TRBJ2-7; d_call: .; v_call: TRBV5-1
cdr3_nt: TGCGCCAGCAGCCAAGTTAGGGGACTAGCGGGAGCAGCCAAAAACATTCAGTACTTC; cdr3_aa: CASSQVRGLAGAAKNIQYF; clone_size: .; j_call: TRBJ2-4; d_call: TRBD2; v_call: TRBV4-3
cdr3_nt: TGTGCCATCAGTGAGTCAGAACGGGGGGCAGATACGCAGTATTTT; cdr3_aa: CAISESERGADTQYF; clone_size: .; j_call: TRBJ2-3; d_call: TRBD2; v_call: TRBV10-3
cdr3_nt: TGTGCCAGCAGCTTAGATCGGCAGGGGAACACCTACGAGCAGTACTTC; cdr3_aa: CASSLDRQGNTYEQYF; clone_size: .; j_call: TRBJ2-7; d_call: .; v_call: TRBV11-2
cdr3_nt: TGTGCCAGCAGTGGGACGGCAGGTCGTGAGTCACCCCTCCACTTT; cdr3_aa: CASSGTAGRESPLHF; clone_size: .; j_call: TRBJ1-6; d_call: .; v_call: TRBV2
cdr3_nt: TGTGCCAGCAGCTTGGCGGCCCGACTCCAAGAGACCCAGTACTTC; cdr3_aa: CASSLAARLQETQYF; clone_size: .; j_call: TRBJ2-5; d_call: .; v_call: TRBV5-4
cdr3_nt: TGTGCCAGCAGTGAAACAGGTTCCACCGAAGCTTTCTTT; cdr3_aa: CASSETGSTEAFF; clone_size: .; j_call: TRBJ1-1; d_call: .; v_call: TRBV6-1
cdr3_nt: TGTGCCAGCAGCCTCATGACTACAGGGGGCGAACCGGGCAATCAGCCCCAGCATTTT; cdr3_aa: CASSLMTTGGEPGNQPQHF; clone_size: .; j_call: TRBJ1-5; d_call: TRBD1; v_call: TRBV4-2
cdr3_nt: TGTGCCAGCAGCCAACGATTGGAGACCCAGTACTTC; cdr3_aa: CASSQRLETQYF; clone_size: .; j_call: TRBJ2-5; d_call: .; v_call: TRBV3-1/TRBV3-2
cdr3_nt: TGTGCCAGTAAGTCAGGGGACGCAACGGGTGGCTACACCTTC; cdr3_aa: CASKSGDATGGYTF; clone_size: few; j_call: TRBJ1-2; d_call: .; v_call: TRBV19
cdr3_nt: TGTGCCAGTAGTACCGGGACAGAAAGACTTAACTATGGCTACACCTTC; cdr3_aa: CASSTGTERLNYGYTF; clone_size: .; j_call: TRBJ1-2; d_call: TRBD1; v_call: TRBV19
cdr3_nt: TGTGCCAGCAGCCCAACCGGGACCGCGGTTGTCGACTATGGCTACACCTTC; cdr3_aa: CASSPTGTAVVDYGYTF; clone_size: .; j_call: TRBJ1-2; d_call: .; v_call: TRBV11-2
cdr3_nt: TGTGCCACCGAATCCGGACAGGGTTCGGGGCCCCAGTACTTC; cdr3_aa: CATESGQGSGPQYF; clone_size: once; j_call: TRBJ2-5; d_call: TRBD1; v_call: TRBV24-1
cdr3_nt: TGTGCCAGTAGTAACGAACCCCGGCGGGCAGGGTACAATCAGCCCCAGCATTTT; cdr3_aa: CASSNEPRRAGYNQPQHF; clone_size: .; j_call: TRBJ1-5; d_call: .; v_call: TRBV19
cdr3_nt: TGTGCCACCAGCAGAGATCACAGCAACAATCAGCCCCAGCATTTT; cdr3_aa: CATSRDHSNNQPQHF; clone_size: once; j_call: TRBJ1-5; d_call: .; v_call: TRBV15
cdr3_nt: TGTGCCGCAGCCGCTGGGTCGGAATACGAGCAGTACTTC; cdr3_aa: CAAAAGSEYEQYF; clone_size: .; j_call: TRBJ2-7; d_call: .; v_call: TRBV10-3
cdr3_nt: TGTGCCATCAGTGGCGGGACAGGGCCTACCTACAATGAGCAGTTCTTC; cdr3_aa: CAISGGTGPTYNEQFF; clone_size: once; j_call: TRBJ2-1; d_call: TRBD1; v_call: TRBV10-3
cdr3_nt: TGTGCCAGCAGTTTCGCCGGACAGGGGGGGAACATTCAGTACTTC; cdr3_aa: CASSFAGQGGNIQYF; clone_size: .; j_call: TRBJ2-4; d_call: TRBD1; v_call: TRBV28
cdr3_nt: TGTGCCTGGAGCCGGGGACAGGGGATAACCTACGAGCAGTACTTC; cdr3_aa: CAWSRGQGITYEQYF; clone_size: .; j_call: TRBJ2-7; d_call: TRBD1; v_call: TRBV30
cdr3_nt: TGTGCCAGCAGGGGATTTCCTCGGGGGGGTGGGGACTATGGCTACACCTTC; cdr3_aa: CASRGFPRGGGDYGYTF; clone_size: once; j_call: TRBJ1-2; d_call: .; v_call: TRBV27
cdr3_nt: TGCGCCAGCAGCTTGGACGGTGACCCAGGGGCCACTGAAGCTTTCTTT; cdr3_aa: CASSLDGDPGATEAFF; clone_size: .; j_call: TRBJ1-1; d_call: .; v_call: TRBV5-1
cdr3_nt: TGTGCCAGCAGCTTAGTTACAGCGGGAGGGCGGAGACATACGCAGTATTTT; cdr3_aa: CASSLVTAGGRRHTQYF; clone_size: few; j_call: TRBJ2-3; d_call: TRBD2; v_call: TRBV7-2
cdr3_nt: TGTGCCAGCTCACCACCTTCTAGCGGGAGAGGAGATACGCAGTATTTT; cdr3_aa: CASSPPSSGRGDTQYF; clone_size: .; j_call: TRBJ2-3; d_call: TRBD2; v_call: TRBV18
cdr3_nt: TGTGCCAGCAGCCGTAGCCCAATGTACAATGAGCAGTTCTTC; cdr3_aa: CASSRSPMYNEQFF; clone_size: .; j_call: TRBJ2-1; d_call: .; v_call: TRBV4-2
cdr3_nt: TGTGCCAGCTCTGAGGAACCTTATAGCAATCAGCCCCAGCATTTT; cdr3_aa: CASSEEPYSNQPQHF; clone_size: .; j_call: TRBJ1-5; d_call: .; v_call: TRBV18
cdr3_nt: TGTGCCAGCAAGGGGACAGGAGGAAACACCATATATTTT; cdr3_aa: CASKGTGGNTIYF; clone_size: few; j_call: TRBJ1-3; d_call: TRBD1; v_call: TRBV2
cdr3_nt: TGTGCCAGCAGTACCCGACAGGGGGCGGGTTCACCCCTCCACTTT; cdr3_aa: CASSTRQGAGSPLHF; clone_size: .; j_call: TRBJ1-6; d_call: TRBD1; v_call: TRBV27
cdr3_nt: TGTGCCAGCAGCAAAGGACCGGGACAGGGGATTATAGCACATCAGCCCCAGCATTTT; cdr3_aa: CASSKGPGQGIIAHQPQHF; clone_size: .; j_call: TRBJ1-5; d_call: .; v_call: TRBV21-1
cdr3_nt: TGTGCCAGCAGCCAAGATTCGGCGGGTAACTATGGCTACACCTTC; cdr3_aa: CASSQDSAGNYGYTF; clone_size: .; j_call: TRBJ1-2; d_call: .; v_call: TRBV4-2
cdr3_nt: TGCGCCAGCAGAAGGGGGGACCAGGGCCTCTACGAGCAGTACTTC; cdr3_aa: CASRRGDQGLYEQYF; clone_size: .; j_call: TRBJ2-7; d_call: .; v_call: TRBV5-1
cdr3_nt: TGTGCCAGCAGAATACATGTGGGCGGCTACACCTTC; cdr3_aa: CASRIHVGGYTF; clone_size: .; j_call: TRBJ1-2; d_call: .; v_call: TRBV6-5
cdr3_nt: TGTGCCAGTGGACAGGGGGACGAAAAACTGTTTTTT; cdr3_aa: CASGQGDEKLFF; clone_size: .; j_call: TRBJ1-4; d_call: TRBD1; v_call: TRBV10-3
cdr3_nt: TGTGCCAGCAGCTCCCAGACAGGGCCGTATGGCTACACCTTC; cdr3_aa: CASSSQTGPYGYTF; clone_size: once; j_call: TRBJ1-2; d_call: TRBD1; v_call: TRBV7-2
cdr3_nt: TGCAGTGCTTACACTCCAAATGAGCAGTTCTTC; cdr3_aa: CSAYTPNEQFF; clone_size: .; j_call: TRBJ2-1; d_call: .; v_call: TRBV20-1
cdr3_nt: TGTGCCAGCAGCCAAGCTGGGTTCTCTCCGGATTCACCCCTCCACTTT; cdr3_aa: CASSQAGFSPDSPLHF; clone_size: .; j_call: TRBJ1-6; d_call: .; v_call: TRBV3-1/TRBV3-2
cdr3_nt: TGTGCCTGGAGTGCCCTAGGGGGGGGCGCCTACACTGAAGCTTTCTTT; cdr3_aa: CAWSALGGGAYTEAFF; clone_size: few; j_call: TRBJ1-1; d_call: .; v_call: TRBV30
cdr3_nt: TGTGCCAGCAGTCCCCACGGACAGAACACTGAAGCTTTCTTT; cdr3_aa: CASSPHGQNTEAFF; clone_size: .; j_call: TRBJ1-1; d_call: .; v_call: TRBV6-2/TRBV6-3